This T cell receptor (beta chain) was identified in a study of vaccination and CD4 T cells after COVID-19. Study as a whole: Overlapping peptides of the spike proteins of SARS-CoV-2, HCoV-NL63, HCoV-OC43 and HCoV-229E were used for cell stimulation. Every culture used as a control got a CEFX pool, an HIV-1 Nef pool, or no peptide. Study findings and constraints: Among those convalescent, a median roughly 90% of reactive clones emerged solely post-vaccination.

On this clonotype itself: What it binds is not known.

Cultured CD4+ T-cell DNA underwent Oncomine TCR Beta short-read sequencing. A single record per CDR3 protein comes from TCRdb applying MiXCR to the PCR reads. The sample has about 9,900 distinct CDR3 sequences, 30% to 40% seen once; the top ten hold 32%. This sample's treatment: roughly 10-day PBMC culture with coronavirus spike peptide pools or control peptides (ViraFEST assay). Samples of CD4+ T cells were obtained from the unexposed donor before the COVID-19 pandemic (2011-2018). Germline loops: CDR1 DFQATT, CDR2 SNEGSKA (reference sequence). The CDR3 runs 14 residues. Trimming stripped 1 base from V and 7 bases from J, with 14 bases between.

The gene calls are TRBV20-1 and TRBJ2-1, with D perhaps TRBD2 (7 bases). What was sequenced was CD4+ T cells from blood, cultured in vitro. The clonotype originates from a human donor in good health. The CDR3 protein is CSARGGGGKNEQFF. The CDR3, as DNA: TGCAGTGCTAGAGGCGGCGGGGGCAAGAATGAGCAGTTCTTC.